This TCR beta chain is from a study of blood T cell repertoires in COVID-19. Study context: Samples representing acute and convalescent COVID-19 were sourced from the United States, Italy and Spain.

The V gene's germline CDR1 is MGHDK and CDR2 SYGVNS. V was clipped by 7 bases and J by 8 bases, with 14 bases between them. The CDR3 has 13 residues. In the authors' methods: Amplified reference gene primers provided the basis for estimating nucleated cell counts. TCRdb keeps only in-frame clones here, not all; method: immunoSEQ multiplex PCR. V, J and clone size are taken as reported in that table, and D and trimming were inferred from the DNA itself. Of around 180,000 clones in the sample, about 85% were seen once. The specimen sequenced was peripheral blood. V gene TRBV25-1 combines with J gene TRBJ1-4, with D possibly matching TRBD1 (6 bases). This receptor was identified in a man older than 75 with COVID-19, enrolled during active disease. Here the CDR3 reads CASTNAGEEKLFF. CDR3 bases: TGTGCCAGCACTAACGCAGGGGAGGAAAAACTGTTTTTT.